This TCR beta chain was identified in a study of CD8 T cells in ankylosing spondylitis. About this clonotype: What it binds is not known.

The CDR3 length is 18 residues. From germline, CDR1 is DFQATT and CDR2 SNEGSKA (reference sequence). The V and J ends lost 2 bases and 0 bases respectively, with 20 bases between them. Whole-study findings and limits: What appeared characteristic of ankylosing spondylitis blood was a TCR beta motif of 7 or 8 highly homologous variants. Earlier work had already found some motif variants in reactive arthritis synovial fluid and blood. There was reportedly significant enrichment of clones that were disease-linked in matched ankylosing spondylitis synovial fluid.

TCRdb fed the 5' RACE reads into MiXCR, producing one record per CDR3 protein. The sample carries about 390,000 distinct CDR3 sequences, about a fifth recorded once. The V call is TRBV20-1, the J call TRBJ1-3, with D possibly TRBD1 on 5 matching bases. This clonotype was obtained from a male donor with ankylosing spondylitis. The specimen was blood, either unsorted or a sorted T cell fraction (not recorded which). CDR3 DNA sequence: TGCAGTGCTAGACTGATAGGGGCCGGGGAGGGCTCTGGAAACACCATATATTTT. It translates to CSARLIGAGEGSGNTIYF.